This TCR beta chain appears in the sequencing data of a study of blood T cell repertoires in COVID-19. TCRdb's table, derived via immunoSEQ multiplex PCR, lists solely in-frame clones and lacks some. Seen here are about 260,000 clones, about 83% observed once, and the top ten hold roughly 2%. The CDR3 totals 13 residues. Germline CDR1 SGHVS, CDR2 FQNEAQ. Between the trimmed V and J ends, which lost 4 bases and 4 bases, there was a span of 8 bases. The chain recombines TRBV7-8 with TRBJ1-5; possibly TRBD1 for D (5 bases). The TCR was taken from a woman in her forties or fifties who had recovered from COVID-19. Sequenced material: PBMCs or T cells enriched from blood (not recorded which). The CDR3 loop is CASSSRVNQPQHF. The CDR3 DNA is TGTGCCAGCAGCTCCAGGGTTAATCAGCCCCAGCATTTT.